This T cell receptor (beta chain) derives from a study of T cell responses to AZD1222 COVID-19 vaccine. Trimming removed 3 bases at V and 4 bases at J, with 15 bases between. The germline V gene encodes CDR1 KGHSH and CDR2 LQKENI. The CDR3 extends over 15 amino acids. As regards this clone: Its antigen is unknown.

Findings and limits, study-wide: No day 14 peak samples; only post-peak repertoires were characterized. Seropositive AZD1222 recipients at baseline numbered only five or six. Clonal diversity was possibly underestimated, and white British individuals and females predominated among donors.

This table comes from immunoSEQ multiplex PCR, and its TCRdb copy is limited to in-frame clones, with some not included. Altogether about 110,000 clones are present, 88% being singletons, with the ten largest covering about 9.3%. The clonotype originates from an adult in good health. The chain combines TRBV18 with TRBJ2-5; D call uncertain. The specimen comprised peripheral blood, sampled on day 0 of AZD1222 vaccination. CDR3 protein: CASSPSVQVGETQYF. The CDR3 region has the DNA TGTGCCAGCTCACCGAGCGTTCAGGTGGGAGAGACCCAGTACTTC. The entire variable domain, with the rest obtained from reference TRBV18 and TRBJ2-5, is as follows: NAGVMQNPRHLVRRRGQEARLRCSPMKGHSHVYWYRQLPEEGLKFMVYLQKENIIDESGMPKERFSAEFPKEGPSILRIQQVVRGDSAAYFCASSPSVQVGETQYFGPGTRLLVL.